This record looks at one T cell receptor (beta chain) sequence and its context. This same CDR3 is encoded by further DNA sequences in the sample. Germline CDR1 and CDR2: SGHRS and YFSETQ. The CDR3 loop spans 13 amino acids. Deletions cut 0 bases from V and 3 bases from J, with 7 bases between. TCRdb's table, derived via immunoSEQ multiplex PCR, lists solely in-frame clones and lacks some. The sample has more than 80,000 clones, roughly nine tenths seen once. The record originates from a study of T cell changes during pregnancy in multiple sclerosis. This TCR derives from a female donor with multiple sclerosis, enrolled in a pregnancy study. The starting material was peripheral blood, obtained in the first trimester of pregnancy. The chain has TRBV5-1 and TRBJ2-7; a possible D gene is TRBD1 (5 bases). Here the CDR3 reads CASSLETDYEQYF. The CDR3 DNA sequence: TGCGCCAGCAGCTTGGAGACAGACTACGAGCAGTACTTC.